This T cell receptor beta chain stems from a study of glioma-infiltrating T cells. Study-wide findings and caveats: Tissue and blood shared very few CDR3 sequences. Above-expected tissue-blood divergence occurred in all gliomas, most in low-grade ones.

This clonotype has ten or more counts. As yet, its antigen is unknown. Unmatched junction bases numbered 8, after V lost 6 bases and J lost 0 bases. Germline V gene sequence: CDR1 LNHDA, CDR2 SQIVND (reference sequence). The CDR3 contains 16 residues. TCR alpha and beta CDR3 regions were amplified from RNA using iRepertoire nested multiplex PCR. Tissue mRNA or PBMC total RNA, roughly 90-400 ng, went into one-step reverse transcription and amplification. TCRdb redid the calling of the multiplex PCR reads with MiXCR, one entry per CDR3 protein. In the table there are approximately 190,000 distinct CDR3 sequences, over 25% of which are singletons.

The material sequenced was glioma tissue, nonneoplastic brain tissue, or PBMCs (not recorded which). The TCR comes from a human donor with low-grade glioma or glioblastoma, undergoing nonglioma brain surgery, or in good health (not recorded which). The chain is built from TRBV19 and TRBJ2-1; 7 bases map to TRBD1. The DNA for the CDR3 is TGTGCCAGTAGCACAGGGGTCCAAATCTCCTACAATGAGCAGTTCTTC. It specifies CASSTGVQISYNEQFF.